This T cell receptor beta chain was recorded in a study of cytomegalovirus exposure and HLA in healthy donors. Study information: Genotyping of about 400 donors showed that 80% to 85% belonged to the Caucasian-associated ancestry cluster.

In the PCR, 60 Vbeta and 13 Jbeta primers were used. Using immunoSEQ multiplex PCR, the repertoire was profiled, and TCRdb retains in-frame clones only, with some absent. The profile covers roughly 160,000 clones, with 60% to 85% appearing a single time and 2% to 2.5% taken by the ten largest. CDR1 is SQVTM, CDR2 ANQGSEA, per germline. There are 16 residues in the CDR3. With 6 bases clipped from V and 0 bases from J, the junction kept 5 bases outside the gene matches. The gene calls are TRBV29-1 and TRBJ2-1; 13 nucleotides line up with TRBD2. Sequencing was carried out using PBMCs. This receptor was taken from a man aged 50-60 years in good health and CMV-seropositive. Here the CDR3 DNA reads TGCAGCGTACCAAGGACTAGCGGGGGCTCCTACAATGAGCAGTTCTTC. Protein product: CSVPRTSGGSYNEQFF.